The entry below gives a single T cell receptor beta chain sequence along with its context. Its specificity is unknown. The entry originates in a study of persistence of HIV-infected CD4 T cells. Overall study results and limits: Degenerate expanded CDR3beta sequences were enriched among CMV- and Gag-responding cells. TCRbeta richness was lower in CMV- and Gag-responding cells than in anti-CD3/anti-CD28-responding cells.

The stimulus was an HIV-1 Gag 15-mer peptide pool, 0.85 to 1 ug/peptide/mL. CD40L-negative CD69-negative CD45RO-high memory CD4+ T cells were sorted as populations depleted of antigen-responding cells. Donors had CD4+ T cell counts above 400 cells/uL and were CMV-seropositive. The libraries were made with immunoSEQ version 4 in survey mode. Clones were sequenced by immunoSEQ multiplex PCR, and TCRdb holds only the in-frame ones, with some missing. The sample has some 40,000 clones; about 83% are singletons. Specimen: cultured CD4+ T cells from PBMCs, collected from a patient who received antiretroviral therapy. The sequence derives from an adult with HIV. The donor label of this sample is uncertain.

The CDR3: CASSLDPGGGNQPQHF. Written as DNA, the CDR3 is TGCGCCAGCAGCTTGGACCCAGGGGGTGGCAATCAGCCCCAGCATTTT. The chain joins TRBV5-1 to TRBJ1-5; 7 bases fit TRBD1. There are 16 residues in the CDR3. Per germline, CDR1 SGHRS and CDR2 YFSETQ. The V segment lost 0 bases and the J segment 2 bases; nucleotides outside the gene matches: 5.